Sequencing of this TCR beta chain was carried out in a study of Ad26.COV2.S vaccination and SARS-CoV-2 variants. The overall study: Into the muscle, Ad26.COV2.S was dosed once or twice, 56 days apart.

CDR1 SGHRS and CDR2 YFSETQ come from the germline V gene. The CDR3 length is 14 residues. With 0 bases removed from V and 4 bases from J, the gap between germline ends came to 10 bases. Study results and caveats: Higher spike-specific TCR breadth was found in vaccine recipients than in placebo recipients.

In its sample, this clone was seen once. Its target is not known. Some clones are missing from TCRdb's copy, which holds only in-frame ones; the method was immunoSEQ multiplex PCR. The sample consists of about 350,000 clones, around 84% of them appearing once. Treatment reported: 15 to 20 received Ad26.COV2.S at low or high dose, single or two shots; about 5 received placebo; per-sample allocation not given. The study sampled participants on day 63 after the first vaccine or placebo injection. Material: peripheral blood, obtained in a trial of Ad26.COV2.S vaccine versus placebo. The rearrangement joins TRBV5-1 to TRBJ1-1; D is unresolved. The TCR comes from a person aged 18-60 years who received the Ad26.COV2.S COVID-19 vaccine or a placebo. The CDR3 spells CASSLGGTGTEAFF. The CDR3 DNA follows: TGCGCCAGCAGCTTGGGGGGAACGGGCACTGAAGCTTTCTTT.